Described below is a single T cell receptor beta chain sequence and its context. The target antigen is unknown. The sample is drawn from a study of shared clonotypes between healthy human individuals. CDR1 is SGHRS, CDR2 YFSETQ, per germline. The CDR3 contains 14 residues. Trimming removed 4 bases from V and 4 bases from J, with 14 bases in between. Broader study findings: Some naive CD4 clonotypes, approximately 4.5%, turned up in common across several donors.

Sequencing used immunoSEQ multiplex PCR; TCRdb keeps in-frame clones, though not all of them. The sample holds about 2.3 million clones, just over 90% seen once. The sequencing sample was made of naive CD4+ T cells from PBMCs. The subset: CD45RA+ positively selected. This chain connects TRBV5-1 to TRBJ1-1; D unresolved. The receptor was isolated from a young man in good health. Some clones in this sample may be carry-over from other donors' samples. This CDR3 reads CASSPREGFTEAFF. In DNA form, the CDR3 reads TGCGCCAGCAGCCCGAGGGAGGGCTTCACTGAAGCTTTCTTT.